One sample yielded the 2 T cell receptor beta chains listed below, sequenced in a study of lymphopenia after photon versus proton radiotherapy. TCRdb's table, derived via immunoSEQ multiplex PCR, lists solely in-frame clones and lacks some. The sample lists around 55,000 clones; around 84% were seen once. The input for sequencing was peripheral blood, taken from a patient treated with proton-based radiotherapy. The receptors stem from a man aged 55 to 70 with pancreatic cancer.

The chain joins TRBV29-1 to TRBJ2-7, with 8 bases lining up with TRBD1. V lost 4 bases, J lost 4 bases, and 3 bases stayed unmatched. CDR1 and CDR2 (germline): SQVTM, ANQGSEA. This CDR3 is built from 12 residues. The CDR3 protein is CSVVQGVYEQYF. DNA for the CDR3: TGCAGCGTTGTACAGGGGGTATACGAGCAGTACTTC.

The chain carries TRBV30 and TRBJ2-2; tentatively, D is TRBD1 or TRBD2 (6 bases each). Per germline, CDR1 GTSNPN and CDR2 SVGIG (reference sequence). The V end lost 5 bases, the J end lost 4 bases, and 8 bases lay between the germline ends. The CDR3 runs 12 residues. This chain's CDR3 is CAWGGLTGELFF. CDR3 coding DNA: TGTGCCTGGGGGGGGCTCACCGGGGAGCTGTTTTTT.